The 20 T cell receptor beta chains below all came from one sample that was sequenced in a study of vaccination and CD4 T cells after COVID-19. No antigen has been assigned to these receptors. Treatment defined: roughly 11-day PBMC culture with coronavirus spike peptide pools or control peptides (ViraFEST assay). Oncomine TCR Beta short-read sequencing was applied to DNA from cultured CD4+ T cells. TCRdb analysed the PCR reads with MiXCR anew, one entry per CDR3 protein. The sample has approximately 15,000 distinct CDR3 sequences; under 30% are singletons. The sample comprised cultured CD4+ T cells from blood. The receptors come from a human donor with COVID-19.

The genes are TRBV12-3 or TRBV12-4 and TRBJ2-6, with TRBD1 as a possible D gene (6 bases). Trimming removed 7 bases from V and 0 bases from J, with 10 bases in between. This CDR3 region has 15 residues. The DNA for the CDR3 is TGTGCCAGCACCAAACAGGGCTCTGGGGCCAACGTCCTGACTTTC. Translation: CASTKQGSGANVLTF.

This clonotype was observed a few times. The gene calls are TRBV5-4 and TRBJ2-7; no reliable D call. The CDR3 loop spans 15 amino acids. The V end was cut by 0 bases, the J end by 2 bases, with 12 bases between. Germline V lookup: CDR1 SGHNT, CDR2 YYREEE (reference sequence). CDR3 loop: CASSLDGQFAYEQYF. The CDR3 region has the DNA TGTGCCAGCAGCTTGGATGGGCAGTTCGCCTACGAGCAGTACTTC.

The chain links TRBV7-2 to TRBJ2-7; D assignment may be TRBD1 or TRBD2 (6 bases each). This CDR3 is 16 amino acids long. Trimming pared 1 base from V and 3 bases from J, leaving 16 bases between. Germline CDR1 and CDR2: SGHTA and FQGNSA. The CDR3 nucleotides are TGTGCCAGCAGCTTAGGCGGAGGGGGAGGAAACTACGAGCAGTACTTC. It is translated as CASSLGGGGGNYEQYF. The whole variable domain, filled in from reference TRBV7-2 and TRBJ2-7, reads GAGVSQSPSNKVTEKGKDVELRCDPISGHTALYWYRQSLGQGLEFLIYFQGNSAPDKSGLPSDRFSAERTGGSVSTLTIQRTQQEDSAVYLCASSLGGGGGNYEQYFGPGTRLTVT.

This clonotype was seen a single time. The chain links TRBV20-1 to TRBJ2-1; D gene uncertain. The V end was cut by 1 base, the J end by 6 bases, with 7 bases between. CDR1 is DFQATT and CDR2 is SNEGSKA in the germline V gene (reference sequence). The CDR3 extends over 12 amino acids. The CDR3: CSARGRVNEQFF. The CDR3 region has the DNA TGCAGTGCTAGAGGTCGGGTCAATGAGCAGTTCTTC.

This chain links TRBV7-2 with TRBJ1-2; D unclear. V was trimmed by 1 base and J by 0 bases, leaving 12 bases between them. Germline V gives CDR1 SGHTA, CDR2 FQGNSA. The length of the CDR3 is 16 residues. The CDR3: CASSLGYDATNYGYTF. The CDR3 DNA sequence: TGTGCCAGCAGCTTAGGATATGACGCTACTAACTATGGCTACACCTTC.

The rearrangement joins TRBV12-3 or TRBV12-4 to TRBJ1-2; D not certain. Trimming cost V 2 bases and J 4 bases, with 8 bases left between them. The CDR3 is made up of 13 amino acids. The CDR3 region is CASSLRPRYGYTF. The CDR3 DNA reads TGTGCCAGCAGTTTACGACCGCGCTATGGCTACACCTTC.

The V and J genes are TRBV7-6 and TRBJ1-1; D is uncertain. This CDR3 spans 16 amino acids. With 1 base removed from V and 1 base from J, the gap between germline ends came to 13 bases. The germline gives CDR1 SGHVS, CDR2 FNYEAQ. The CDR3 DNA is TGTGCCAGCAGCTTAGATATCCCGGGTACGAACACTGAAGCTTTCTTT. Encoded protein: CASSLDIPGTNTEAFF.

This clonotype was observed a handful of times. This chain links TRBV5-1 with TRBJ2-5; D is undetermined. V lost 0 bases and J lost 2, with 5 bases in between. Germline V gives CDR1 SGHRS, CDR2 YFSETQ. The CDR3 is made up of 13 amino acids. This chain's CDR3 is CASSLGPQETQYF. DNA for the CDR3: TGCGCCAGCAGCTTGGGGCCTCAAGAGACCCAGTACTTC.

The chain uses TRBV5-1 and TRBJ2-5, with D perhaps assigned TRBD1 or TRBD2 (5 bases each). The ends were cut back, 1 base at V and 5 bases at J, with 18 bases in the middle. Germline CDR1 is SGHRS and CDR2 is YFSETQ. This CDR3 spans 16 amino acids. In DNA form, the CDR3 reads TGCGCCAGCAGCTTGCATGCTGGGACGTTAGAGGAGACCCAGTACTTC. Its translation: CASSLHAGTLEETQYF.

In its sample, this clonotype was seen a few times. The rearrangement joins TRBV7-2 to TRBJ2-5; maybe TRBD1 (5 bases). Trimming took off 5 bases at V and 5 bases at J, with 21 bases between the two ends. The CDR3 is 16 residues long. CDR1 is SGHTA, CDR2 FQGNSA, per germline. CDR3 DNA sequence: TGTGCCAGCAGCCCCCGACAGTTCGGAGTGGCGGAGACCCAGTACTTC. Its protein product is CASSPRQFGVAETQYF.

A single count supports this clonotype. This chain connects TRBV9 to TRBJ1-2; D remains unclear. Germline CDR1 SGDLS, CDR2 YYNGEE. V was pared by 0 bases and J by 4 bases, with 16 bases between. CDR3 length equals 16 residues. The CDR3 nucleotides are TGTGCCAGCAGCGTAGATCATTTTGGCGGTAGCTATGGCTACACCTTC. Translating gives CASSVDHFGGSYGYTF.

The chain uses TRBV6-1 and TRBJ2-7; D possibly corresponds to TRBD1 (5 bases). The CDR3 spans 14 residues. Germline V gene lookup returns CDR1 MNHNS and CDR2 SASEGT. V was shortened by 6 bases and J by 2 bases, with 14 bases between the two germline ends. The CDR3 reads CASSRSGHTYEQYF. DNA of the CDR3: TGTGCCAGCAGCCGATCTGGACATACCTACGAGCAGTACTTC.

The chain links TRBV11-1 to TRBJ1-1, with a weak D call TRBD1 (5 bases). Per germline, CDR1 SGHAT and CDR2 FQDESV (reference sequence). Trimming left V 1 base short and J 4 bases short, with 10 bases between. The CDR3 totals 14 residues. In DNA form, the CDR3 reads TGTGCCAGCAGCTTAGGTCGGGGGTCCACTGAAGCTTTCTTT. Protein sequence: CASSLGRGSTEAFF.

V usage is TRBV4-1 and J usage is TRBJ2-6, with 8 bases lining up with TRBD1. The ends lost 5 bases at V and 0 bases at J; junction bases unmatched: 6. This CDR3 spans 17 amino acids. The germline CDR1 and CDR2 sequences are MGHRA and YSYEKL. CDR3 sequence: CASSMTGAFSGANVLTF. CDR3 nucleotide sequence: TGCGCCAGCAGCATGACAGGGGCTTTCTCTGGGGCCAACGTCCTGACTTTC.

J is TRBJ1-5 and V is TRBV30; no clear D gene. V gave up 0 bases and J gave up 1 base, with 10 bases separating them. The length of the CDR3 is 15 residues. The germline V gene encodes CDR1 GTSNPN and CDR2 SVGIG (reference sequence). The CDR3 protein is CAWSVNRLSNQPQHF. The CDR3 DNA reads TGTGCCTGGAGTGTAAATAGGCTGAGCAATCAGCCCCAGCATTTT.

The CDR3 DNA follows: TGTGCCAGCAGCCGGACCGGGACACGCACGGGCTACACCTTC. Protein: CASSRTGTRTGYTF. V gene TRBV9 combines with J gene TRBJ1-2; D is perhaps TRBD1 (6 bases). There are 14 residues in the CDR3. Germline CDR1 is SGDLS and CDR2 is YYNGEE. Trimming shortened V by 4 bases and J by 8 bases, and 18 bases separated the two germline ends.

This rearrangement joins TRBV7-9 to TRBJ2-3; no definite D call. The CDR3 sequence is 14 residues long. Germline V lookup: CDR1 SEHNR, CDR2 FQNEAQ (reference sequence). The V end lost 5 bases, the J end lost 2 bases, and 11 bases lay between the germline ends. The CDR3 sequence is CASSPGRTTDTQYF. CDR3 DNA: TGTGCCAGCAGCCCAGGCAGGACCACAGATACGCAGTATTTT.

V is TRBV19 and J is TRBJ2-3, with D uncertain. V lost 11 bases and J 7 bases, leaving 7 bases between the germline ends. The germline V gene has CDR1 LNHDA and CDR2 SQIVND (reference sequence). This CDR3 comprises 9 residues. CDR3 loop: CAGEHTQYF. In DNA, the CDR3 is TGTGCCGGCGAACATACGCAGTATTTT.

The genes are TRBV9 and TRBJ2-3; 12 positions match TRBD2. V gave up 2 bases and J gave up 1 base; unmatched junction bases: 2. Germline CDR1 and CDR2: SGDLS and YYNGEE. This CDR3 comprises 16 residues. This CDR3 is CASSVLAGGGTDTQYF. The CDR3 DNA is TGTGCCAGCAGCGTCCTAGCGGGGGGGGGCACAGATACGCAGTATTTT.

This clonotype was recorded a few times. The CDR3 here is CASSTPRGTATEAFF. For the CDR3, the DNA is TGTGCCAGCAGCACCCCACGCGGGACAGCCACTGAAGCTTTCTTT. The chain is built from TRBV5-4 and TRBJ1-1, with 7 positions matching TRBD1. Trimming took 4 bases from V and 4 from J; bases not matched to a gene: 10. This CDR3 comprises 15 residues. Germline lookup yields CDR1 SGHNT and CDR2 YYREEE (reference sequence).